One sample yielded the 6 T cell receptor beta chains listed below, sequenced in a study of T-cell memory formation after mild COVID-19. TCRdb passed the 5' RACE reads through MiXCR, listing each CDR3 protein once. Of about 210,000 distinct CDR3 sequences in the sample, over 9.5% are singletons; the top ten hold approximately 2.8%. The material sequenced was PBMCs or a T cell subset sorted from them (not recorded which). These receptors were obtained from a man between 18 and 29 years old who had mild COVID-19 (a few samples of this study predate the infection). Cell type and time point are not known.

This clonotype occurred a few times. CDR3 DNA sequence: TGTGCCACTACCCGGGGAGGGGGCCTTTTTCAGCCCCAGCATTTT. This encodes CATTRGGGLFQPQHF. V usage is TRBV12-3 or TRBV12-4 and J usage is TRBJ1-5, with 7 bases that match TRBD1. This CDR3 is 15 amino acids long. J gave up 6 bases and V 10 bases, and 15 bases lay outside the gene matches.

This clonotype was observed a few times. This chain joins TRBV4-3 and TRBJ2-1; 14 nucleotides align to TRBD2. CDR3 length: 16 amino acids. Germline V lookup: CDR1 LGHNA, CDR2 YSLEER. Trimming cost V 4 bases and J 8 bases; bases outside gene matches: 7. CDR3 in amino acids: CASSRRTSGGSDEQFF. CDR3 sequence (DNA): TGCGCCAGCAGCCGCCGGACTAGCGGGGGGTCTGATGAGCAGTTCTTC.

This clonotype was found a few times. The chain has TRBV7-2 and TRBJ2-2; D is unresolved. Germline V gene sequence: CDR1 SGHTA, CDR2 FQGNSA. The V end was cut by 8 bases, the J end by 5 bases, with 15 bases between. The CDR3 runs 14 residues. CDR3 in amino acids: CASELVVGTGELFF. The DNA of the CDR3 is TGTGCCAGCGAGCTAGTAGTTGGGACCGGGGAGCTGTTTTTT.

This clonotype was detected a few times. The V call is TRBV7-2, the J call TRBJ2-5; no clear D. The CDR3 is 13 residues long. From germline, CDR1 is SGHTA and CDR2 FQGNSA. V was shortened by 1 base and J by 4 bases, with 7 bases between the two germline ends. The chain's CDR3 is CASSLGARETQYF. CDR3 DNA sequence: TGTGCCAGCAGCTTAGGGGCCCGAGAGACCCAGTACTTC.

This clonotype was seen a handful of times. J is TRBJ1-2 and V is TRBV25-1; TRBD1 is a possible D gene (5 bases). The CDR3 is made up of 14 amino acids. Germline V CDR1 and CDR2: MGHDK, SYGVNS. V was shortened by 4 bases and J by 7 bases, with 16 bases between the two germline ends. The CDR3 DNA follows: TGTGCCAGCAGTGGTCAGACAGTTGGACGTGGCTACACCTTC. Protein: CASSGQTVGRGYTF.

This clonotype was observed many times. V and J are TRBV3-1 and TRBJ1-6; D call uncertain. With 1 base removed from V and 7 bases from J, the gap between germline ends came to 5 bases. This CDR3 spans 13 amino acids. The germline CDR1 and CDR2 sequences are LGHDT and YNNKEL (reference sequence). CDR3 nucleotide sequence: TGTGCCAGCAGCCAAGGGCGGAATTCACCCCTCCACTTT. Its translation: CASSQGRNSPLHF.